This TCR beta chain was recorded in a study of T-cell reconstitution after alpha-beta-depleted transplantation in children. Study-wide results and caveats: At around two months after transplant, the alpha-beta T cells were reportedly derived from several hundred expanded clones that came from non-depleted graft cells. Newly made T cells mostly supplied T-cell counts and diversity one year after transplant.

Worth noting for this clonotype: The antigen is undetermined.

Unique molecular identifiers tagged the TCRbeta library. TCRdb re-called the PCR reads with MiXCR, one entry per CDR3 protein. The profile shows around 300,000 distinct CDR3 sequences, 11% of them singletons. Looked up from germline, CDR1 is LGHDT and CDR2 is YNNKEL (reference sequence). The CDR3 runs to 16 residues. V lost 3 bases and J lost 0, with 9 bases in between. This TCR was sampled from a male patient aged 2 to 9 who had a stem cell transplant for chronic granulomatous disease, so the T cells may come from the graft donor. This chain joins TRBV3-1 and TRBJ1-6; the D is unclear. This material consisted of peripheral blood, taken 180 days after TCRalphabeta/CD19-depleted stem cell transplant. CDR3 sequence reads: CASSHSRNSYNSPLHF. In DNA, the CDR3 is TGTGCCAGCAGCCACAGTCGAAACTCCTATAATTCACCCCTCCACTTT.